This TCR beta chain came from a study of shared clonotypes between healthy human individuals. Study-wide points: The represented genetic and exposure-history diversity was limited by the small number of donors.

CD4+ cells were split into CD45RA+ naive and CD45RA-negative memory subsets. The table came from immunoSEQ multiplex PCR; TCRdb's copy has only in-frame clones and leaves some out. Altogether 500,000 or so clones are present, around 96% being singletons, with the ten largest covering about 0.068%. On this clone: Antigen: not known.

The CDR3 totals 17 residues. The source material was naive CD4+ T cells sorted from blood. Subset indicated: CD45RA+ positively selected. This TCR came from a woman aged 25 to 45 in good health. The chain employs TRBV21-1 and TRBJ2-5; TRBD2 is taken as the D call from the table, unchecked against the DNA. TRBV21-1 is an annotated pseudogene. For the CDR3, the DNA is TGTGCCAGCAGCAAACTGGACGGACTCGCCTACTGTGAGACCCAGTACTTC. It specifies CASSKLDGLAYCETQYF.